These 27 T cell receptor beta chains share one sample of origin, sequenced in a study of blood T cell repertoires in COVID-19. Method: immunoSEQ multiplex PCR; TCRdb's copy keeps in-frame clones and lacks some. The table records some 390,000 clones, just under 90% of them present only once. Sequenced sample: PBMCs or T cells enriched from blood (not recorded which). The receptors stem from a woman in her 30s who had recovered from COVID-19.

J is TRBJ2-7 and V is TRBV20-1; no firm D call. The germline gives CDR1 DFQATT, CDR2 SNEGSKA (reference sequence). The V gene lost 3 bases and the J gene lost 5 bases, with 14 bases spanning the gap. The CDR3 is 13 residues long. CDR3: CSASFLPAHEQYF. CDR3 DNA: TGCAGTGCTAGTTTTCTACCCGCCCACGAGCAGTACTTC.

The V gene is TRBV2, the J gene TRBJ2-6, with D possibly TRBD1 on 5 matching bases. Per the germline V gene, CDR1 is SNHLY and CDR2 is FYNNEI. Trimming stripped 5 bases from V and 4 bases from J, with 12 bases between. The CDR3 is 15 residues long. CDR3 protein: CASSNSRVGANVLTF. The CDR3 nucleotides are TGTGCCAGCAGTAACAGCAGGGTCGGGGCCAACGTCCTGACTTTC.

The genes are TRBV6-4 and TRBJ2-7, with TRBD1 matching 8 bases. CDR3 size: 15 residues. V lost 3 bases, J lost 2 bases, and 6 bases stayed unmatched. The germline V gene encodes CDR1 MRHNA and CDR2 SNTAGT. The CDR3 protein is CASSERTGRAYEQYF. Here the CDR3 DNA reads TGTGCCAGCAGTGAGCGGACAGGGCGAGCCTACGAGCAGTACTTC.

This clone was found a few times. This chain connects TRBV7-8 to TRBJ2-1; tentatively, D is TRBD1 (6 bases). The germline CDR1 and CDR2 sequences are SGHVS and FQNEAQ. V was pared by 5 bases and J by 1 base, with 15 bases between. CDR3 length: 16 residues. CDR3 region: CASSPLRGGSYNEQFF. In nucleotides, the CDR3 is TGTGCCAGCAGCCCTTTGAGAGGGGGTTCCTACAATGAGCAGTTCTTC.

The chain carries TRBV19 and TRBJ2-7, with TRBD1 matching over 7 bases. The CDR3 is made up of 13 amino acids. The germline V gene has CDR1 LNHDA and CDR2 SQIVND (reference sequence). V gave up 3 bases and J gave up 7 bases; unmatched junction bases: 6. CDR3 DNA: TGTGCCAGTAGTATGGGACAGCCTACAGAGCAGTACTTC. Encoded protein: CASSMGQPTEQYF. Drawing the rest from reference TRBV19 and TRBJ2-7, the complete variable domain is DGGITQSPKYLFRKEGQNVTLSCEQNLNHDAMYWYRQDPGQGLRLIYYSQIVNDFQKGDIAEGYSVSREKKESFPLTVTSAQKNPTAFYLCASSMGQPTEQYFGPGTRLTVT.

J is TRBJ2-1 and V is TRBV6-4, with TRBD2 as a possible D gene (6 bases). This CDR3 contains 12 residues. CDR1 is MRHNA, CDR2 SNTAGT, per germline. V lost 0 bases to trimming and J lost 10 bases, with 7 bases between them. The CDR3 loop is CASSDSAGEQFF. CDR3 DNA: TGTGCCAGCAGTGACTCCGCGGGGGAGCAGTTCTTC.

The CDR3 is CASGFGLGLAGDNEQFF. CDR3 DNA sequence: TGTGCTAGTGGTTTCGGCCTAGGACTAGCGGGAGACAATGAGCAGTTCTTC. V usage is TRBV12-5 and J usage is TRBJ2-1; 13 nucleotides align to TRBD2. The CDR3 is 17 amino acids. Trimming took 3 bases from V and 5 from J; bases not matched to a gene: 7. Germline V gene data show CDR1 as LGHNT and CDR2 as FRNRAP.

This clone showed up just once. J is TRBJ1-1 and V is TRBV19, with D hard to call. CDR1 is LNHDA, CDR2 SQIVND, per germline (reference sequence). The CDR3 is made up of 14 amino acids. The V and J ends lost 8 bases and 2 bases respectively, with 15 bases between them. The CDR3 nucleotides read TGTGCCAGTTCGTCGCCGGGGTTTAACACTGAAGCTTTCTTT. Amino acids: CASSSPGFNTEAFF.

V and J are TRBV25-1 and TRBJ2-1; 10 nucleotides align to TRBD1. CDR1 is MGHDK and CDR2 is SYGVNS in the germline V gene. The CDR3 runs to 16 residues. J gave up 10 bases and V 1 base, and 10 bases lay outside the gene matches. The CDR3 reads CASSEFGQGVGWEQFF. DNA for the CDR3: TGTGCCAGCAGTGAATTTGGACAGGGGGTTGGTTGGGAGCAGTTCTTC. The complete variable domain, with remaining parts taken from reference TRBV25-1 and TRBJ2-1, reads EADIYQTPRYLVIGTGKKITLECSQTMGHDKMYWYQQDPGMELHLIHYSYGVNSTEKGDLSSESTVSRIRTEHFPLTLESARPSHTSQYLCASSEFGQGVGWEQFFGPGTRLTVL.

This clone was seen a single time. The V call is TRBV27, the J call TRBJ1-1, with 8 bases matching TRBD1. The CDR3 is 15 amino acids. CDR1 is MNHEY and CDR2 is SMNVEV in the germline V gene (reference sequence). V lost 1 base, J lost 4 bases, and 5 bases stayed unmatched. The CDR3 DNA is TGTGCCAGCAGTTTATATCAGGGGGCGGCCACTGAAGCTTTCTTT. This codes for CASSLYQGAATEAFF.

The V gene is TRBV3-1 (or the pseudogene TRBV3-2), the J gene TRBJ2-1; D unclear. CDR1 is LGHDT and CDR2 is YNNKEL in the germline V gene (reference sequence). This CDR3 region has 14 residues. V dropped 8 bases and J dropped 2 bases, with 13 bases sitting between them. The CDR3 region is CASSQGPPYNEQFF. CDR3 DNA sequence: TGTGCCAGCTCCCAAGGGCCGCCCTACAATGAGCAGTTCTTC.

V usage is TRBV7-8 and J usage is TRBJ2-5; TRBD1 aligns across 9 bases. The CDR3 sequence is 15 residues long. Germline trimming cut 2 bases from V and 2 bases from J; bases unmatched to any gene: 3. CDR1 and CDR2 from the germline V gene are SGHVS and FQNEAQ. As DNA, the CDR3 is TGTGCCAGCAGCTTAATGGGACAGGGACAAGAGACCCAGTACTTC. Its protein product is CASSLMGQGQETQYF.

The chain has TRBV6-4 and TRBJ1-1; D is unresolved. V was trimmed by 6 bases and J by 0 bases, leaving 8 bases between them. This CDR3 spans 13 amino acids. Germline CDR1 is MRHNA and CDR2 is SNTAGT. CDR3 loop: CASSTTLNTEAFF. CDR3 DNA: TGTGCCAGCAGCACTACCCTGAACACTGAAGCTTTCTTT.

This chain connects TRBV6-6 to TRBJ1-2; possibly TRBD1 for D (5 bases). CDR1 is MNHNY, CDR2 SVGAGI, per germline (reference sequence). The length of the CDR3 is 13 residues. Trimming removed 3 bases from V and 2 bases from J, with 7 bases in between. CDR3: CASSYAGNYGYTF. CDR3 sequence (DNA): TGTGCCAGCAGTTATGCAGGGAACTATGGCTACACCTTC.

The chain joins TRBV7-2 to TRBJ2-7; D might be TRBD1 (6 bases). The CDR3 extends over 14 amino acids. Germline V gene lookup returns CDR1 SGHTA and CDR2 FQGNSA. Deletions cut 5 bases from V and 5 bases from J, with 16 bases between. This chain's CDR3 is CASSLQGTIDEQYF. Here the CDR3 DNA reads TGTGCCAGCAGCCTACAGGGTACTATCGACGAGCAGTACTTC.

The genes are TRBV10-3 and TRBJ2-7; D is ambiguous. This CDR3 has 12 residues. The V and J ends lost 8 bases and 5 bases respectively, with 13 bases between them. Looked up from germline, CDR1 is ENHRY and CDR2 is SYGVKD. The CDR3 region has the DNA TGTGCCATCTCTTTTGATACTAACGAGCAGTACTTC. Translation: CAISFDTNEQYF.

This clone has more than one count but fewer than ten. The chain employs TRBV6-5 and TRBJ1-2; the D gene is possibly TRBD1 (5 bases). The CDR3 runs 13 residues. V dropped 2 bases and J dropped 4 bases, with 8 bases sitting between them. From germline, CDR1 is MNHEY and CDR2 SVGAGI. Here the CDR3 reads CASSYVQGYGYTF. CDR3 in DNA: TGTGCCAGCAGTTACGTGCAGGGCTATGGCTACACCTTC.

The J gene is TRBJ1-2, the V gene TRBV19, with a possible D match to TRBD1 (6 bases). V shed 7 bases and J shed 3 bases, with 18 bases lying between them. The CDR3 spans 15 residues. Per germline, CDR1 LNHDA and CDR2 SQIVND (reference sequence). The CDR3 region has the DNA TGTGCCAGTAAAGTATTGCAGGACAGCTACTATGGCTACACCTTC. It is translated as CASKVLQDSYYGYTF.

The CDR3 DNA reads as TGCGCCAGCAGTGTAGGGGATCAGCCCCAGCATTTT. It is translated as CASSVGDQPQHF. The rearrangement links TRBV10-2 to TRBJ1-5, with D perhaps TRBD1 (5 bases). Germline V gene lookup returns CDR1 WSHSY and CDR2 SAAADI. CDR3 length: 12 residues. Trimming took off 4 bases at V and 5 bases at J, with 6 bases between the two ends.

This chain joins TRBV2 and TRBJ1-2; 11 bases align to TRBD1. The CDR3 spans 19 residues. V shed 3 bases, J shed 0 bases, and the junction held 12 bases outside the gene matches. The germline gives CDR1 SNHLY, CDR2 FYNNEI. The DNA of the CDR3 is TGTGCCAGCAGTGACCTCCTATGGACAGGGGGCTTCCCTAACTATGGCTACACCTTC. Residues: CASSDLLWTGGFPNYGYTF.

The V call is TRBV9, the J call TRBJ2-1; 10 positions match TRBD1. This CDR3 contains 15 residues. Germline V gives CDR1 SGDLS, CDR2 YYNGEE. Losses at the gene ends were 4 bases for V and 5 bases for J; bases not matched to a gene: 6. The CDR3 DNA is TGTGCCAGCAGCTCAGACAGGGGGCTCGACAATGAGCAGTTCTTC. Amino acids: CASSSDRGLDNEQFF. The full variable domain, rest sourced from reference TRBV9 and TRBJ2-1, is DSGVTQTPKHLITATGQRVTLRCSPRSGDLSVYWYQQSLDQGLQFLIQYYNGEERAKGNILERFSAQQFPDLHSELNLSSLELGDSALYFCASSSDRGLDNEQFFGPGTRLTVL.

This chain links TRBV3-1 (or the pseudogene TRBV3-2) with TRBJ1-4, with D possibly TRBD1 on 5 matching bases. V dropped 1 base and J dropped 6 bases, with 12 bases sitting between them. Per germline, CDR1 LGHDT and CDR2 YNNKEL (reference sequence). The CDR3 covers 15 residues. The CDR3 spells CASSQGGLPDEKLFF. The DNA for the CDR3 is TGTGCCAGCAGCCAAGGGGGACTACCAGATGAAAAACTGTTTTTT.

This clone was seen a single time. The genes are TRBV7-9 and TRBJ1-4; possible D gene TRBD1, 6 bases. CDR1 and CDR2 from the germline V gene are SEHNR and FQNEAQ (reference sequence). The CDR3 is 14 residues long. The V end was cut by 6 bases, the J end by 6 bases, with 14 bases between. The CDR3 protein is CASSSRTVDEKLFF. In DNA, the CDR3 is TGTGCCAGCAGTTCGAGGACAGTTGATGAAAAACTGTTTTTT.

The rearrangement uses TRBV7-9 and TRBJ2-1; tentatively, D is TRBD1 (6 bases). The ends were cut back, 4 bases at V and 10 bases at J, with 14 bases in the middle. Per the germline V gene, CDR1 is SEHNR and CDR2 is FQNEAQ (reference sequence). The CDR3 totals 13 residues. The CDR3 DNA is TGTGCCAGCAGCTCATCCTCCGGGACAGAGCAGTTCTTC. It yields the protein CASSSSSGTEQFF.

The rearrangement joins TRBV6-1 to TRBJ2-1; 13 bases align to TRBD2. This CDR3 comprises 16 residues. V was pared by 2 bases and J by 8 bases, with 6 bases of the junction left unmatched. CDR1 and CDR2 from the germline V gene are MNHNS and SASEGT. CDR3 sequence (DNA): TGTGCCAGCAGTGAAACACTAGCGGGGGGGCCATATGAGCAGTTCTTC. Translated, it gives CASSETLAGGPYEQFF.

This rearrangement joins TRBV30 to TRBJ2-5; 7 nucleotides match TRBD2. The trim removed 5 bases at V and 1 base at J, leaving 10 bases unmatched. Germline V gives CDR1 GTSNPN, CDR2 SVGIG (reference sequence). This CDR3 contains 15 residues. CDR3 sequence (DNA): TGTGCCTGGGGGGTGGGAGCGGGGACCCAAGAGACCCAGTACTTC. Encoded protein: CAWGVGAGTQETQYF.

The J gene is TRBJ2-1, the V gene TRBV2; TRBD1 matches 7 bases. In germline, CDR1 is SNHLY, CDR2 FYNNEI. Trimming at V came to 6 bases and at J to 4 bases, leaving 9 bases not matched to a gene. This CDR3 spans 15 amino acids. The DNA for the CDR3 is TGTGCCAGCAGGATTGACAGGGTTCGGTACAATGAGCAGTTCTTC. It is translated as CASRIDRVRYNEQFF.